These T cell receptor beta chains were read from a single sample in a study of T-cell reconstitution after alpha-beta-depleted transplantation in children. TCRdb reanalysed the PCR reads using MiXCR and keeps one entry per CDR3 protein. The repertoire holds approximately 500,000 distinct CDR3 sequences, 25% to 30% seen once, with under 45% in the top ten. The source was PBMCs, collected before TCRalphabeta/CD19-depleted stem cell transplant. These receptors were taken from a boy under two years old with Wiskott-Aldrich syndrome, due to receive a stem cell transplant. Both conserved end residues are part of each CDR3. A D gene is named only where the DNA matches it firmly. Clone size is stated in some rows and not others, as once, few, many or a class when expanded.

TRBJ1-2,NA,TRBV29-1,TRBD1,TGCAGCGTGGCCAGGGGGTTCGGGGGCTACACCTTC,CSVARGFGGYTF
TRBJ2-7,few,TRBV5-1,NA,TGCGCCAGCAGCTCCGGAACAGGGAGCCTCGAGCAGTACTTC,CASSSGTGSLEQYF
TRBJ1-6,few,TRBV2,NA,TGTGCCAGCAGTGATTTAGACAAATTGGGCTCCAATTCACCCCTCCACTTT,CASSDLDKLGSNSPLHF
TRBJ2-2,few,TRBV28,NA,TGTGCCAGCGTCCCAACAGGGAGAAACACCGGGGAGCTGTTTTTT,CASVPTGRNTGELFF
TRBJ2-1,few,TRBV5-4,NA,TGTGCCAGCAGCTTGGGGCTGGTAACATACAATGAGCAGTTCTTC,CASSLGLVTYNEQFF
TRBJ2-7,NA,TRBV7-2,TRBD2,TGTGCCAGCAGCTTTGTGGGAGGGCCTCATGAGCAGTACTTC,CASSFVGGPHEQYF
TRBJ2-3,NA,TRBV29-1,NA,TGCAGCGTTGCCACCGCAGATACGCAGTATTTT,CSVATADTQYF
TRBJ2-2,few,TRBV5-1,TRBD2,TGCGCCAGCAGCTTGATGACTAGCAACACCGGGGAGCTGTTTTTT,CASSLMTSNTGELFF
TRBJ2-1,few,TRBV3-1,NA,TGTGCCAGCAGCAGGGGTGTCAATGAGCAGTTCTTC,CASSRGVNEQFF
TRBJ1-3,few,TRBV5-1,NA,TGCGCCAGCAGCTTGGAGGACAGCTCTGGAAACACCATATATTTT,CASSLEDSSGNTIYF
TRBJ2-7,NA,TRBV20-1,NA,TGCAGTGCTAGAGAGGCGACGCACCTCTACGAGCAGTACTTC,CSAREATHLYEQYF
TRBJ1-1,NA,TRBV5-1,TRBD1,TGCGCCAGCAGGAAAGGGGGCGAGGACACTGAAGCTTTCTTT,CASRKGGEDTEAFF
TRBJ2-1,few,TRBV20-1,TRBD2,TGCAGTGCTAGAGATGGGACTAGCGGGAGGGACAATGAGCAGTTCTTC,CSARDGTSGRDNEQFF
TRBJ2-5,NA,TRBV5-1,TRBD1,TGCGCCAGCAGCGGACAGGGGGCCATCGAGACCCAGTACTTC,CASSGQGAIETQYF
TRBJ2-7,NA,TRBV7-6,NA,TGTGCCAGCAGCCCACAGATGGCTCCCCTTTCTACCTACGAGCAGTACTTC,CASSPQMAPLSTYEQYF
TRBJ2-5,few,TRBV20-1,TRBD2,TGCAGTGCGGGAAGGCCGTGGGGGGGAGTAGAGACCCAGTACTTC,CSAGRPWGGVETQYF
TRBJ1-5,NA,TRBV4-2,NA,TGTGCCAGCAGCCAAGGACGCCAACTTGAGAGCAATCAGCCCCAGCATTTT,CASSQGRQLESNQPQHF
TRBJ2-1,NA,TRBV24-1,TRBD1,TGTGCCACCAGTGATTTCAGGGACAGAGACAATGAGCAGTTCTTC,CATSDFRDRDNEQFF
TRBJ2-7,few,TRBV18,TRBD1,TGTGCCAGCTCAATTCCGGGACAGGACTACGAGCAGTACTTC,CASSIPGQDYEQYF
TRBJ1-3,few,TRBV4-1,NA,TGCGCCAGCAGCCAGGAGGAACAGGGTGAGGGCGGTGGAAACACCATATATTTT,CASSQEEQGEGGGNTIYF
TRBJ1-4,NA,TRBV2,NA,TGTGCCTCCAATTTTGGGAGGACTAATGAAAAACTGTTTTTT,CASNFGRTNEKLFF
TRBJ2-5,few,TRBV10-3,NA,TGTGCCATCAGCCCTAATAGTTGGTCGGCACAAGAGACCCAGTACTTC,CAISPNSWSAQETQYF
TRBJ2-5,NA,TRBV12-3/TRBV12-4,NA,TGTGCCAGCAGCCCCGTTGGGGTCCAAGAGACCCAGTACTTC,CASSPVGVQETQYF
TRBJ1-2,few,TRBV5-5,TRBD1,TGTGCCAGCAGCCAGCGGGACAGGGGGGAATACTATGGCTACACCTTC,CASSQRDRGEYYGYTF
TRBJ2-1,NA,TRBV29-1,TRBD1,TGCAGCGAGAGGACAGGGGACAATGAGCAGTTCTTC,CSERTGDNEQFF
TRBJ2-2,NA,TRBV11-2,NA,TGTGCCAGCAGCTTAGATCTGGGTCCCACCGGGGAGCTGTTTTTT,CASSLDLGPTGELFF
TRBJ2-1,NA,TRBV20-1,TRBD2,TGCAGTGCTAGAGATAGGGCTAGCGGGCGATCCTACAATGAGCAGTTCTTC,CSARDRASGRSYNEQFF
TRBJ1-3,many,TRBV12-3/TRBV12-4,NA,TGTGCCAGCAGTTTCGGGGGCTCTGGAAACACCATATATTTT,CASSFGGSGNTIYF
TRBJ2-3,few,TRBV20-1,TRBD2,TGCAGTGCTAGATTCCCGGGACTAGGTACGCAGTATTTT,CSARFPGLGTQYF
TRBJ2-1,NA,TRBV20-1,TRBD2,TGCAGTGCACAACTAGCGGGAGGGTACAATGAGCAGTTCTTC,CSAQLAGGYNEQFF
TRBJ2-2,few,TRBV10-3,NA,TGTGCCATCAGTGCCAGGCGGGCGAACACCGGGGAGCTGTTTTTT,CAISARRANTGELFF
TRBJ1-6,once,TRBV10-3,NA,TGTGCCATCACTAAGGCGGATAATTCACCCCTCCACTTT,CAITKADNSPLHF
TRBJ2-3,NA,TRBV5-1,NA,TGCGCCAGCGCCCTTGAGGGGGCAGATACGCAGTATTTT,CASALEGADTQYF